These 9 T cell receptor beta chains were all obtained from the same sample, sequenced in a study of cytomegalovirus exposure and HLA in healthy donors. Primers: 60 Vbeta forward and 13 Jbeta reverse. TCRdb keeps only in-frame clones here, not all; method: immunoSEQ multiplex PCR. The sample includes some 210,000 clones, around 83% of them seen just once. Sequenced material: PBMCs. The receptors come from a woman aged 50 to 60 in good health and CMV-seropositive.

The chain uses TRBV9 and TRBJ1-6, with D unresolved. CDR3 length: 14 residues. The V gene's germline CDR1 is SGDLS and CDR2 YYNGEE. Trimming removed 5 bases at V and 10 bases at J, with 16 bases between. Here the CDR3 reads CASRDGGNSSPLHF. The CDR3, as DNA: TGTGCCAGCAGAGACGGCGGCAACTCCTCACCCCTCCACTTT.

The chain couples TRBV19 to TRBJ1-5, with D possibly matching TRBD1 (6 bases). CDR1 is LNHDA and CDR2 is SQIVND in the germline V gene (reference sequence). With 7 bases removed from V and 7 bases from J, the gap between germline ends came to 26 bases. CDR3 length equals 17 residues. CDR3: CASTRDTRMVVSQPQHF. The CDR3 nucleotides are TGTGCCAGTACCCGGGACACTCGGATGGTGGTGAGCCAGCCCCAGCATTTT.

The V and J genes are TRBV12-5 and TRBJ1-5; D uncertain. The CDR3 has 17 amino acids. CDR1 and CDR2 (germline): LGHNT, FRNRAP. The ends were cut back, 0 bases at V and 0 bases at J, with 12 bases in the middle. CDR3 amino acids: CASGLVRYGSSNQPQHF. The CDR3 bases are TGTGCTAGTGGTTTGGTTCGGTACGGTAGTAGCAATCAGCCCCAGCATTTT.

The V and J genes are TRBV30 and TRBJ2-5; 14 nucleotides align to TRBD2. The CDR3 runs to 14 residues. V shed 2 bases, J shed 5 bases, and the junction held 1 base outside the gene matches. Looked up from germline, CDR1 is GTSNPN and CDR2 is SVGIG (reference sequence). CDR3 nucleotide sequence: TGTGCCTGGAGTAGGACTAGCGGGGGGGAGACCCAGTACTTC. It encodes CAWSRTSGGETQYF.

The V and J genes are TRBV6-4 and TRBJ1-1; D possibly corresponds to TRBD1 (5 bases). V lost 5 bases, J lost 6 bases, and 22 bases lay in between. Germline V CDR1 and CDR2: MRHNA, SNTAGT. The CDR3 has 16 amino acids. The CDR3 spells CASSQEGTLQAAEAFF. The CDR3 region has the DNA TGTGCCAGCAGTCAAGAAGGGACTCTTCAAGCGGCTGAAGCTTTCTTT.

The CDR3 sequence: CASRTPTGSNSPLHF. The CDR3 nucleotides are TGTGCCAGTAGGACCCCGACAGGATCCAATTCACCCCTCCACTTT. The rearrangement joins TRBV19 to TRBJ1-6, with a tentative D call TRBD1 (6 bases). The germline V gene has CDR1 LNHDA and CDR2 SQIVND (reference sequence). V lost 6 bases to trimming and J lost 7 bases, with 16 bases between them. The CDR3 runs to 15 residues. The full variable domain, with the rest looked up from reference TRBV19 and TRBJ1-6, is DGGITQSPKYLFRKEGQNVTLSCEQNLNHDAMYWYRQDPGQGLRLIYYSQIVNDFQKGDIAEGYSVSREKKESFPLTVTSAQKNPTAFYLCASRTPTGSNSPLHFGNGTRLTVT.

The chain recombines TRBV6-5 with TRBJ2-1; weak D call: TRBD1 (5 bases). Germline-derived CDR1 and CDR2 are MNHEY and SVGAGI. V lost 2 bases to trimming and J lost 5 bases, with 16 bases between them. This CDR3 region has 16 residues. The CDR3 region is CASSYRGTSPNNEQFF. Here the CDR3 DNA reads TGTGCCAGCAGTTACAGGGGAACGTCCCCTAACAATGAGCAGTTCTTC.

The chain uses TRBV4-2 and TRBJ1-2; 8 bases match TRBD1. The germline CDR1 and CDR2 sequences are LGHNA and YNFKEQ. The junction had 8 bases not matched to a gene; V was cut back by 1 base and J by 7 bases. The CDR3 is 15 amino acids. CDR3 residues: CASSQGSSGGSGYTF. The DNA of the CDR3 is TGTGCCAGCAGCCAAGGGAGTTCAGGGGGCTCTGGCTACACCTTC.

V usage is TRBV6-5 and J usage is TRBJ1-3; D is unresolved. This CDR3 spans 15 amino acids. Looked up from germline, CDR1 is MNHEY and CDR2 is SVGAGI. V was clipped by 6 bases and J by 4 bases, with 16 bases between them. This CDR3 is CASSRLVAFGNTIYF. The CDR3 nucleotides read TGTGCCAGCAGCCGACTAGTGGCTTTCGGAAACACCATATATTTT.